Following are 17 T cell receptor beta chains from one sample sequenced in a study of CD8 T cells in ankylosing spondylitis. TCRdb independently ran MiXCR on the 5' RACE reads; one entry per CDR3 protein. The sample comprises about 69,000 distinct CDR3 sequences, over 4% of which are singletons, and 2.2% rests with the top ten. Sequencing was carried out using blood, either unsorted or a sorted T cell fraction (not recorded which). The receptors originated from a male donor with ankylosing spondylitis or in good health (not recorded which).

The V call is TRBV5-1, the J call TRBJ2-3, with D perhaps being TRBD1 or TRBD2 (5 bases each). The CDR3 runs 16 residues. Trimming cost V 0 bases and J 2 bases, with 13 bases left between them. CDR1 and CDR2 (germline): SGHRS, YFSETQ. This CDR3 reads CASSLGGSADTDTQYF. The CDR3 bases are TGCGCCAGCAGCTTGGGGGGGAGCGCGGACACAGATACGCAGTATTTT.

This clonotype occurred many times. This chain links TRBV2 with TRBJ2-1; tentative D call: TRBD2 (6 bases). In germline, CDR1 is SNHLY, CDR2 FYNNEI. This CDR3 spans 13 amino acids. V was clipped by 7 bases and J by 9 bases, with 16 bases between them. This CDR3 is CASTLRLVTEQFF. CDR3 coding DNA: TGTGCCAGCACCTTGCGACTAGTTACTGAGCAGTTCTTC.

This clonotype was seen repeatedly, ten times or more. This sequence joins TRBV20-1 and TRBJ1-1; no clear D. The CDR3 spans 17 residues. V was shortened by 0 bases and J by 0 bases, with 17 bases between the two germline ends. Germline V lookup: CDR1 DFQATT, CDR2 SNEGSKA (reference sequence). CDR3: CSAREHPGKALNTEAFF. Here the CDR3 DNA reads TGCAGTGCTAGAGAACATCCGGGCAAGGCCCTGAACACTGAAGCTTTCTTT.

This clonotype was seen repeatedly, ten times or more. The rearrangement uses TRBV30 and TRBJ2-7; TRBD1 aligns across 10 bases. The ends lost 3 bases at V and 5 bases at J; junction bases unmatched: 1. Germline V CDR1 and CDR2: GTSNPN, SVGIG (reference sequence). This CDR3 region has 12 residues. The CDR3 DNA reads as TGTGCCTGGAGCGGACAGGGGGACGAGCAGTACTTC. Amino acids: CAWSGQGDEQYF.

Many counts were recorded for this clonotype. The chain links TRBV5-1 to TRBJ1-3; D might be TRBD1 (6 bases). V was clipped by 1 base and J by 1 base, with 12 bases between them. From germline, CDR1 is SGHRS and CDR2 YFSETQ. CDR3 size: 16 residues. The CDR3 region has the DNA TGCGCCAGCAGCTTGTGGGGGGCGAGGTCTGGAAACACCATATATTTT. Its protein is CASSLWGARSGNTIYF.

This clonotype was seen ten or more times. CDR3 bases: TGCGCCAGCAGCCAGACCTCTGACAGAGCGGCTAACTATGGCTACACCTTC. Protein sequence: CASSQTSDRAANYGYTF. This chain links TRBV4-3 with TRBJ1-2; D may be TRBD1 (5 bases). V shed 3 bases and J shed 0 bases, with 17 bases lying between them. Germline-derived CDR1 and CDR2 are LGHNA and YSLEER. This CDR3 has 17 amino acids.

A note on this clonotype: The conserved phenylalanine or tryptophan is not found at the CDR3 terminus, so this likely reflects a read error. V and J are TRBV29-1 and TRBJ2-2, with D tentatively TRBD2 (5 bases). The germline V gene has CDR1 SQVTM and CDR2 ANQGSEA. Trimming removed 4 bases at V and 6 bases at J, with 12 bases between. The CDR3 has 13 amino acids. In nucleotides, the CDR3 is TGCAGCGTTGCGAAGTCCGGGGCCGGGGAGCTGTTTGTT. Its protein is CSVAKSGAGELFV.

This clonotype was detected ten times or more. The chain couples TRBV5-1 to TRBJ1-5; D is possibly TRBD1 (5 bases). The CDR3 runs 15 residues. Trimming cost V 0 bases and J 0 bases, with 7 bases left between them. Germline V gene lookup returns CDR1 SGHRS and CDR2 YFSETQ. The DNA for the CDR3 is TGCGCCAGCAGCTTGGAGGGGTATAGCAATCAGCCCCAGCATTTT. This codes for CASSLEGYSNQPQHF.

Ten or more counts support this clonotype. V usage is TRBV28 and J usage is TRBJ1-4; D is undetermined. CDR3 length: 15 amino acids. Trimming took 4 bases from V and 0 from J, leaving 9 bases between them. The germline V gene has CDR1 MDHEN and CDR2 SYDVKM. CDR3 nucleotide sequence: TGTGCCAGCAGTTCTGCCGGGACAACTAATGAAAAACTGTTTTTT. Protein sequence: CASSSAGTTNEKLFF.

V is TRBV7-3 and J is TRBJ2-2; D ambiguous. V was cut by 4 bases and J by 1 base, with 7 bases left in between. The CDR3 spans 14 residues. Germline V CDR1 and CDR2: SGHTA, FQGTGA. The CDR3 is CASSSSMNTGELFF. The CDR3 DNA sequence: TGTGCCAGCAGCTCATCCATGAACACCGGGGAGCTGTTTTTT.

This clonotype has ten or more counts. A junction end diverges from the germline sequence, so it may reflect a read error. This rearrangement joins TRBV29-1 to TRBJ2-3; 10 bases line up with TRBD1. This CDR3 region has 14 residues. The V gene's germline CDR1 is SQVTM and CDR2 ANQGSEA. The chain's CDR3 is CSVEDRGLANTQYF. The CDR3 region has the DNA TGCAGCGTCGAAGACAGGGGGCTGGCGAATACGCAGTATTTT.

This clonotype was observed at least ten times. The rearrangement joins TRBV7-9 to TRBJ1-1; D not certain. CDR1 SEHNR and CDR2 FQNEAQ come from the germline V gene (reference sequence). The ends were cut back, 6 bases at V and 0 bases at J, with 14 bases in the middle. The CDR3 has 15 amino acids. The DNA for the CDR3 is TGTGCCAGCAGGGTTGGCTCCACCATGAACACTGAAGCTTTCTTT. It translates to CASRVGSTMNTEAFF.

In this sample, this clonotype turned up many times. This chain uses TRBV5-1 with TRBJ1-2; D is ambiguous. With 1 base removed from V and 7 bases from J, the gap between germline ends came to 38 bases. CDR1 SGHRS and CDR2 YFSETQ come from the germline V gene. This CDR3 comprises 22 residues. The CDR3 nucleotides read TGCGCCAGCAGCTTGCCCCCCGCTAAAAGCATGGCCGCAGAGGACTGGAGAGGTGGCTACACCTTC. Translating it yields CASSLPPAKSMAAEDWRGGYTF. The full variable domain, completed using reference TRBV5-1 and TRBJ1-2, is KAGVTQTPRYLIKTRGQQVTLSCSPISGHRSVSWYQQTPGQGLQFLFEYFSETQRNKGNFPGRFSGRQFSNSRSEMNVSTLELGDSALYLCASSLPPAKSMAAEDWRGGYTFGSGTRLTVV.

Regarding this clonotype: A much larger clone lies one base from this, so it may be a read error. The chain employs TRBV7-9 and TRBJ2-7; D might be TRBD2 (5 bases). The germline gives CDR1 SEHNR, CDR2 FQNEAQ (reference sequence). The CDR3 totals 15 residues. CDR3 DNA: TGTGCCAGCAGCTTAGTCGGGAAGGCCCGTTACGGGCAGTACTTC. Translation: CASSLVGKARYGQYF.

This clonotype has a count of ten or more. J is TRBJ2-7 and V is TRBV28, with D perhaps TRBD1 or TRBD2 (6 bases each). The CDR3 length is 14 residues. V lost 5 bases and J lost 2, with 13 bases in between. CDR1 MDHEN and CDR2 SYDVKM come from the germline V gene. The CDR3 sequence: CASSPRGGTYEQYF. For the CDR3, the DNA is TGTGCCAGCAGTCCTCGAGGGGGGACCTACGAGCAGTACTTC.

This clonotype was seen many times. The chain has TRBV12-3 or TRBV12-4 and TRBJ1-1; D gene uncertain. The CDR3 runs 15 residues. The V and J ends lost 2 bases and 1 base respectively, with 11 bases between them. The CDR3 DNA is TGTGCCAGCAGTTTAAATCCTTTGACGAACACTGAAGCTTTCTTT. Its translation: CASSLNPLTNTEAFF.

The sample holds many counts of this clonotype. The chain recombines TRBV3-1 with TRBJ1-6; no clear D. Deletions cut 4 bases from V and 7 bases from J, with 11 bases between. Germline values: CDR1 LGHDT, CDR2 YNNKEL (reference sequence). CDR3 length equals 14 residues. The CDR3 is CASSPIVNNSPLHF. DNA of the CDR3: TGTGCCAGCAGCCCGATAGTGAACAATTCACCCCTCCACTTT.